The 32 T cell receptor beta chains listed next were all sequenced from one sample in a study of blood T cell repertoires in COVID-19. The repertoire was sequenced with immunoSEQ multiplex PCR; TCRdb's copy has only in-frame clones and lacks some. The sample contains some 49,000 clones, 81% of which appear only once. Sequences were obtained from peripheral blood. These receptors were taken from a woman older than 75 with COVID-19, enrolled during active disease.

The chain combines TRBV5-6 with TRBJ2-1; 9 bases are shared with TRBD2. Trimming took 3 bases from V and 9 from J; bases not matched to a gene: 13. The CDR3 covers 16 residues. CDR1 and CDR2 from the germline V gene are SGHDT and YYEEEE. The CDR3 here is CASSSGAGGRAAEQFF. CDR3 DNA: TGTGCCAGCAGCTCTGGTGCTGGCGGGAGGGCCGCTGAGCAGTTCTTC.

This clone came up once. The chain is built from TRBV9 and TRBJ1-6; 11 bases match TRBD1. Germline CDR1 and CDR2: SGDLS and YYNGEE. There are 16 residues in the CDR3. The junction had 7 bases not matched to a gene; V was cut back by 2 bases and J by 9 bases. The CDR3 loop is CASSVAGTGGLSPLHF. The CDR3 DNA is TGTGCCAGCAGCGTGGCCGGGACAGGGGGACTTTCACCCCTCCACTTT.

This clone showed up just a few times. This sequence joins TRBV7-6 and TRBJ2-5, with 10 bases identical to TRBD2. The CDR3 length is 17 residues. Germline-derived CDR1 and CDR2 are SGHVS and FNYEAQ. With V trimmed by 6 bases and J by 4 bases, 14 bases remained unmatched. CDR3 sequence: CASSRGAGGPFRETQYF. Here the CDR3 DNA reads TGTGCCAGCAGTCGAGGAGCGGGAGGGCCTTTCAGAGAGACCCAGTACTTC.

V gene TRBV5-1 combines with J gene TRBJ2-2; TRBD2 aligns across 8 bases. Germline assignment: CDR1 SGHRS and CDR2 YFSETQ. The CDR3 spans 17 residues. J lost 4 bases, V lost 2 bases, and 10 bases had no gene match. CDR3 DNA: TGCGCCAGCAGCTTTTATCCGGGAGGGCCGAGCACCGGGGAGCTGTTTTTT. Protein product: CASSFYPGGPSTGELFF.

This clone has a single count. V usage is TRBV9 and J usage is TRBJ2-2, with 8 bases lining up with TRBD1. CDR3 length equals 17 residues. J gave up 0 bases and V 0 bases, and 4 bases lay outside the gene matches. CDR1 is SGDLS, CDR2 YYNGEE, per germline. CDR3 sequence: CASSVGADRANTGELFF. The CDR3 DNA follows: TGTGCCAGCAGCGTAGGAGCGGACAGGGCGAACACCGGGGAGCTGTTTTTT.

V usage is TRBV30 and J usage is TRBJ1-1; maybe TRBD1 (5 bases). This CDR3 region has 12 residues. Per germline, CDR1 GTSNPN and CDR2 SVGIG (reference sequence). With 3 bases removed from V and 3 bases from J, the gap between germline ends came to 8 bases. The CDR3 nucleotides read TGTGCCTGGAGGAGACAGTACACTGAAGCTTTCTTT. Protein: CAWRRQYTEAFF.

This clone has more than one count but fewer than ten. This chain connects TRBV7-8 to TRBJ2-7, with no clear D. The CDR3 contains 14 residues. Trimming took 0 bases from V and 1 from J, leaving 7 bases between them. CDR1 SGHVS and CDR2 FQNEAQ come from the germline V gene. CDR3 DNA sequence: TGTGCCAGCAGCTTAGCCCTAACTTCCTACGAGCAGTACTTC. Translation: CASSLALTSYEQYF.

Here the CDR3 DNA reads TGTGCCATCAAGGCTAGCTCGACCTACGAGCAGTACTTC. Its translation: CAIKASSTYEQYF. This chain links TRBV10-3 with TRBJ2-7, with D perhaps matching TRBD2 (5 bases). This CDR3 has 13 residues. V dropped 7 bases and J dropped 2 bases, with 12 bases sitting between them. Germline CDR1 and CDR2: ENHRY and SYGVKD.

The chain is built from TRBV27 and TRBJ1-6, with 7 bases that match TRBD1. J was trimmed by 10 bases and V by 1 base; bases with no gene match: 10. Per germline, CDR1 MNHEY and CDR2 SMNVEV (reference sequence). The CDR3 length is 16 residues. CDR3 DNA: TGTGCCAGCAGTTTATGGGGACAGAAGGGAGTATCACCCCTCCACTTT. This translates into CASSLWGQKGVSPLHF.

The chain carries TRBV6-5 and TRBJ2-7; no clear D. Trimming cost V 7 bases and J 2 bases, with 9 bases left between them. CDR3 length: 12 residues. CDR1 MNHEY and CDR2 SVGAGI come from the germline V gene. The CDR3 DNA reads TGTGCCAGCAAAGACACAACCTACGAGCAGTACTTC. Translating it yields CASKDTTYEQYF.

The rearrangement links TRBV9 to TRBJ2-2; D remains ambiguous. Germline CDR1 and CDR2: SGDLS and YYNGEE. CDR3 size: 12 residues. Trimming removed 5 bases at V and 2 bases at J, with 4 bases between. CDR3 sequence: CASSPNTGELFF. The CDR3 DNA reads TGTGCCAGCAGTCCAAACACCGGGGAGCTGTTTTTT.

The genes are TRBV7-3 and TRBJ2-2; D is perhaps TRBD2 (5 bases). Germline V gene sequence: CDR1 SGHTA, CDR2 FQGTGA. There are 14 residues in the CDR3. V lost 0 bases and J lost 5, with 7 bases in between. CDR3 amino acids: CASSLTPGTGELFF. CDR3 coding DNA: TGTGCCAGCAGCTTAACACCGGGGACCGGGGAGCTGTTTTTT.

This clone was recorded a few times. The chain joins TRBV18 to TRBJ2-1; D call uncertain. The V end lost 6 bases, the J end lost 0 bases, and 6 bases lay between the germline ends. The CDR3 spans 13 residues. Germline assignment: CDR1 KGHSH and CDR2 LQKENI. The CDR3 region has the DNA TGTGCCAGCTCGCCGGGCTCCTACAATGAGCAGTTCTTC. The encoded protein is CASSPGSYNEQFF.

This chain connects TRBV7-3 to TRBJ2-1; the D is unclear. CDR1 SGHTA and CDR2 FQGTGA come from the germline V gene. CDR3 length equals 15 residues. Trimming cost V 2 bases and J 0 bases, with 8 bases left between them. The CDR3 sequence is CASSLGSGSYNEQFF. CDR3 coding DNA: TGTGCCAGCAGCTTAGGTAGTGGCTCCTACAATGAGCAGTTCTTC.

The CDR3 region is CASSWETGGNSPLHF. DNA of the CDR3: TGTGCCAGCAGTTGGGAGACAGGGGGCAATTCACCCCTCCACTTT. The chain is built from TRBV27 and TRBJ1-6, with 10 bases that match TRBD1. The J segment lost 7 bases and the V segment lost 4 bases, leaving 4 bases of the junction unmatched. Germline lookup yields CDR1 MNHEY and CDR2 SMNVEV (reference sequence). CDR3 size: 15 residues.

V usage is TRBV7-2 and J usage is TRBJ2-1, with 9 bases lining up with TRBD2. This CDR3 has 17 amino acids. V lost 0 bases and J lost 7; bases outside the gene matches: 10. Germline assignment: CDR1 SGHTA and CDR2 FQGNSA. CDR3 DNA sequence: TGTGCCAGCAGCTTAGCTGGCGGGAGGGCCTATGGGAATGAGCAGTTCTTC. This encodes CASSLAGGRAYGNEQFF.

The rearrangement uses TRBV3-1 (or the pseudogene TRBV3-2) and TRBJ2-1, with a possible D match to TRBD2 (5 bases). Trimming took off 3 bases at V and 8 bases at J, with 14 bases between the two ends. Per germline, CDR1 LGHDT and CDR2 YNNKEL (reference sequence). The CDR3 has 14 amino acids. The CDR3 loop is CASSHPQKEDEQFF. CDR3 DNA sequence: TGTGCCAGCAGCCATCCCCAGAAGGAGGATGAGCAGTTCTTC.

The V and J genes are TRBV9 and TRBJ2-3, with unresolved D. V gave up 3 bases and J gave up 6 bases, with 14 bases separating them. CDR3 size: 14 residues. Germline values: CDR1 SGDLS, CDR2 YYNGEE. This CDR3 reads CASSALMERDTQYF. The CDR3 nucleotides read TGTGCCAGCAGCGCTTTGATGGAGAGGGATACGCAGTATTTT.

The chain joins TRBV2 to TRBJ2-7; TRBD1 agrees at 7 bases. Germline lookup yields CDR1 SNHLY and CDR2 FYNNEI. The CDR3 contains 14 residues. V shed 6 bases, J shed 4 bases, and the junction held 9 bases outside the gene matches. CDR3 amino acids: CASSLQGQGYEQYF. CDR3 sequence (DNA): TGTGCCAGCAGCTTACAGGGGCAGGGATACGAGCAGTACTTC.

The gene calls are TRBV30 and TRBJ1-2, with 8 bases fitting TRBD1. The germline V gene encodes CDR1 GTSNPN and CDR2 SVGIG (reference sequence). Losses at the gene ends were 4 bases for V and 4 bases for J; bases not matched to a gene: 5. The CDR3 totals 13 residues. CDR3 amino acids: CAWNAGGSYGYTF. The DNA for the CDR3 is TGTGCCTGGAATGCAGGGGGCAGCTATGGCTACACCTTC.

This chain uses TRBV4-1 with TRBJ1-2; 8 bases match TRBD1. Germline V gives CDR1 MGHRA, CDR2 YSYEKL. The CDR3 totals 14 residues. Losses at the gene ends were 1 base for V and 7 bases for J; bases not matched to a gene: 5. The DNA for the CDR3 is TGCGCCAGCAGCCAAGGGCAGGGGGCGCTTGGCTACACCTTC. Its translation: CASSQGQGALGYTF.

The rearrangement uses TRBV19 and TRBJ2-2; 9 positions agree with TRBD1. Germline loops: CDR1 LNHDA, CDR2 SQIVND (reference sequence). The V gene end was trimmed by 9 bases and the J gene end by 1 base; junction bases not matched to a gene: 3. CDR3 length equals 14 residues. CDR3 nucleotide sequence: TGTGCCAGCACGGGACAGGGGAACACCGGGGAGCTGTTTTTT. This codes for CASTGQGNTGELFF.

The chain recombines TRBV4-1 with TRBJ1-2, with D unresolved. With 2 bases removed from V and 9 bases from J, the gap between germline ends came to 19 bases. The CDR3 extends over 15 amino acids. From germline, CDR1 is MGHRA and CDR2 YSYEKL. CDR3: CASSQLYLTGSRYTF. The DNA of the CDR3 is TGCGCCAGCAGCCAACTATACCTCACGGGGTCCCGCTACACCTTC.

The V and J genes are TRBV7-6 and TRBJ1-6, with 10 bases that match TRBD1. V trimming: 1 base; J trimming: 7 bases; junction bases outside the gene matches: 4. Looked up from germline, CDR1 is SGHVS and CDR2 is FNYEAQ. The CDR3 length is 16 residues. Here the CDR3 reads CASSLGATGGNSPLHF. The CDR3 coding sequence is TGTGCCAGCAGCTTAGGGGCGACAGGGGGCAATTCACCCCTCCACTTT. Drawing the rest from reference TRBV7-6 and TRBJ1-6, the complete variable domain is GAGVSQSPRYKVTKRGQDVALRCDPISGHVSLYWYRQALGQGPEFLTYFNYEAQQDKSGLPNDRFSAERPEGSISTLTIQRTEQRDSAMYRCASSLGATGGNSPLHFGNGTRLTVT.

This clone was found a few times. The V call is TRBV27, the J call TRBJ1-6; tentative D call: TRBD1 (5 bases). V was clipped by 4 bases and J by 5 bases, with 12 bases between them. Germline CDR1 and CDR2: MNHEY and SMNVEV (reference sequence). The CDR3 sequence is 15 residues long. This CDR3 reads CASSSYTGDNSPLHF. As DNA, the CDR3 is TGTGCCAGCAGTTCCTATACGGGGGATAATTCACCCCTCCACTTT.

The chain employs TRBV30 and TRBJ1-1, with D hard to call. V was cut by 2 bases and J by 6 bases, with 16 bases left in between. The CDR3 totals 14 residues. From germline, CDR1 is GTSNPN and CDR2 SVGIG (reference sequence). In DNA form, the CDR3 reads TGTGCCTGGAGTCCTTCTCGTCGGGGTTCTGAAGCTTTCTTT. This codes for CAWSPSRRGSEAFF. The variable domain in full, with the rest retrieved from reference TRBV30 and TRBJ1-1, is SQTIHQWPATLVQPVGSPLSLECTVEGTSNPNLYWYRQAAGRGLQLLFYSVGIGQISSEVPQNLSASRPQDRQFILSSKKLLLSDSGFYLCAWSPSRRGSEAFFGQGTRLTVV.

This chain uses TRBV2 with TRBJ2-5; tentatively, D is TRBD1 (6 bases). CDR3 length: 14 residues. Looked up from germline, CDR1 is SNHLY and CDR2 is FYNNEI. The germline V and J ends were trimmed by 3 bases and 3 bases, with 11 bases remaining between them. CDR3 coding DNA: TGTGCCAGCAGTGATTGGGGGCGCAAAGAGACCCAGTACTTC. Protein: CASSDWGRKETQYF. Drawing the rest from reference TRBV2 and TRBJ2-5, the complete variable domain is EPEVTQTPSHQVTQMGQEVILRCVPISNHLYFYWYRQILGQKVEFLVSFYNNEISEKSEIFDDQFSVERPDGSNFTLKIRSTKLEDSAMYFCASSDWGRKETQYFGPGTRLLVL.

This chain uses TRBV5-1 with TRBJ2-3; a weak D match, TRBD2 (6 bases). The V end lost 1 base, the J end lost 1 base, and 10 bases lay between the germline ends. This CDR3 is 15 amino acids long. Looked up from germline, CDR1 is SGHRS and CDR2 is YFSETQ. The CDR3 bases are TGCGCCAGCAGCTTGCTGGTAGCGGGCACAGATACGCAGTATTTT. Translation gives CASSLLVAGTDTQYF.

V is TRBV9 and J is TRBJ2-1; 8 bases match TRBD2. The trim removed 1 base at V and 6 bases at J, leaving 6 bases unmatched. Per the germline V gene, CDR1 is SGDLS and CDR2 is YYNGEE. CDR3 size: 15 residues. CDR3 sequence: CASSVLLAASNEQFF. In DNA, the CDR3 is TGTGCCAGCAGCGTATTACTAGCGGCCAGCAATGAGCAGTTCTTC.

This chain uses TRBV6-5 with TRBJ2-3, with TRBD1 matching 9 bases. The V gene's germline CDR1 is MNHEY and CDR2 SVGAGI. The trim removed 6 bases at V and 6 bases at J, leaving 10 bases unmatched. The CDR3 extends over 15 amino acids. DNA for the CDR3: TGTGCCAGCAGCCCAACGGGACAGGGCTGGGATACGCAGTATTTT. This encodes CASSPTGQGWDTQYF.

CDR3 region: CASGGQSNSPLHF. CDR3 DNA sequence: TGTGCCAGCGGAGGACAGTCTAATTCACCCCTCCACTTT. The chain employs TRBV14 and TRBJ1-6; D may be TRBD1 (6 bases). The germline CDR1 and CDR2 sequences are SGHDN and FVKESK. The V and J ends lost 8 bases and 6 bases respectively, with 11 bases between them. The CDR3 consists of 13 residues.

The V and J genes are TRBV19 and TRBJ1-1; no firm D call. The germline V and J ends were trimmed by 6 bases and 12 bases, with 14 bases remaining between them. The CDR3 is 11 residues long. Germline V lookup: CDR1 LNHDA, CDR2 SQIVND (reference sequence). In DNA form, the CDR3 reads TGTGCCAGTAGGGCCCTTGAGGTTTCTTTCTTT. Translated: CASRALEVSFF.